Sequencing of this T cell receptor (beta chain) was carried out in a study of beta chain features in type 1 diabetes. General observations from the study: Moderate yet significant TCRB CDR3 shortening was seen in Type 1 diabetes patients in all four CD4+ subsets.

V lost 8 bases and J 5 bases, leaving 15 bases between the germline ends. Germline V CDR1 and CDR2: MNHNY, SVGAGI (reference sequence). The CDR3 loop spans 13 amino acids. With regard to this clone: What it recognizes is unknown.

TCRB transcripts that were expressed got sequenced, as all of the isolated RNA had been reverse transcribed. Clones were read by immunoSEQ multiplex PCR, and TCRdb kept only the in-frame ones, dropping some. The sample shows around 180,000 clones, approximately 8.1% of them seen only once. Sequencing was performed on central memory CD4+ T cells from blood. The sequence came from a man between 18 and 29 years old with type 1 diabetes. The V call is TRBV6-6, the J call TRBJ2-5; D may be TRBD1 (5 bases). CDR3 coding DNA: TGTGCCAGCGCACTCCAGGGCCATGAGACCCAGTACTTC. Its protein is CASALQGHETQYF.